The 23 T cell receptor beta chains below come from one sample, sequenced in a study of blood T cell repertoires in COVID-19. Assay used: immunoSEQ multiplex PCR; TCRdb lists only in-frame clones, some missing. The sample gives about 370,000 clones, 80% to 90% of which show up once; less than 3.5% is in the top ten. Sequenced input: peripheral blood. The receptors were sampled from a woman aged 25 to 39 with COVID-19, enrolled during active disease.

The rearrangement links TRBV7-9 to TRBJ2-7, with D tentatively TRBD1 (5 bases). This CDR3 spans 13 amino acids. Germline CDR1 SEHNR, CDR2 FQNEAQ (reference sequence). Trimming took off 3 bases at V and 5 bases at J, with 11 bases between the two ends. CDR3 sequence: CASSFPGLNEQYF. The CDR3 DNA sequence: TGTGCCAGCAGCTTTCCAGGGCTCAACGAGCAGTACTTC.

The chain combines TRBV28 with TRBJ1-2, with TRBD1 identical over 7 bases. Germline V gene lookup returns CDR1 MDHEN and CDR2 SYDVKM. CDR3 length: 12 amino acids. After removal of 7 bases from V and 7 bases from J, the junction contained 6 bases not matched to a gene. The CDR3 sequence is CASTTEGAGYTF. The CDR3 bases are TGTGCCAGCACGACCGAGGGGGCTGGCTACACCTTC.

This chain connects TRBV28 to TRBJ1-2; D may be TRBD1 (5 bases). Trimming took off 6 bases at V and 3 bases at J, with 14 bases between the two ends. The germline gives CDR1 MDHEN, CDR2 SYDVKM. The CDR3 loop spans 14 amino acids. CDR3 residues: CASSLPGVDYGYTF. The CDR3 coding sequence is TGTGCCAGCAGCTTACCGGGGGTGGACTATGGCTACACCTTC.

The chain is built from TRBV10-2 and TRBJ2-5, with 9 bases lining up with TRBD1. The CDR3 loop spans 14 amino acids. V dropped 6 bases and J dropped 5; count of bases not matched to a gene: 7. Germline assignment: CDR1 WSHSY and CDR2 SAAADI. This chain's CDR3 is CASSGTGSGETQYF. Here the CDR3 DNA reads TGCGCCAGCAGCGGGACAGGGAGCGGGGAGACCCAGTACTTC.

The CDR3 bases are TGTGCCAGCAGCGCCCGGACTAGCGGGGGGAACACCGGGGAGCTGTTTTTT. It is translated as CASSARTSGGNTGELFF. The chain joins TRBV9 to TRBJ2-2; 13 bases agree with TRBD2. The germline V gene has CDR1 SGDLS and CDR2 YYNGEE. V lost 3 bases and J lost 1; bases outside the gene matches: 3. This CDR3 comprises 17 residues.

The chain carries TRBV7-2 and TRBJ1-1, with D perhaps matching TRBD1 (6 bases). The CDR3 loop spans 14 amino acids. The ends were cut back, 3 bases at V and 4 bases at J, with 12 bases in the middle. Germline CDR1 SGHTA, CDR2 FQGNSA. CDR3 in amino acids: CASSFDRLGTEAFF. DNA for the CDR3: TGTGCCAGCAGCTTCGACAGGTTGGGCACTGAAGCTTTCTTT.

The chain links TRBV5-1 to TRBJ2-7; D is perhaps TRBD2 (5 bases). The V gene's germline CDR1 is SGHRS and CDR2 YFSETQ. This CDR3 has 11 amino acids. V dropped 7 bases and J dropped 4 bases, with 9 bases sitting between them. The CDR3 DNA sequence: TGCGCCAGCGGAGGCGCATACGAGCAGTACGTC. It encodes CASGGAYEQYV.

The rearrangement uses TRBV2 and TRBJ2-3; 7 nucleotides align to TRBD2. Trimming took 5 bases from V and 4 from J; bases not matched to a gene: 6. The length of the CDR3 is 14 residues. Germline V gives CDR1 SNHLY, CDR2 FYNNEI. DNA for the CDR3: TGTGCCAGCAGTAACGGGAGGATGTCAGATACGCAGTATTTT. Protein: CASSNGRMSDTQYF. Combining the CDR3 with reference TRBV2 and TRBJ2-3 gives the whole variable domain EPEVTQTPSHQVTQMGQEVILRCVPISNHLYFYWYRQILGQKVEFLVSFYNNEISEKSEIFDDQFSVERPDGSNFTLKIRSTKLEDSAMYFCASSNGRMSDTQYFGPGTRLTVL.

The sample holds a few counts of this clone. This chain joins TRBV20-1 and TRBJ1-1; D is ambiguous. V lost 3 bases and J 1 base, leaving 12 bases between the germline ends. The germline V gene has CDR1 DFQATT and CDR2 SNEGSKA (reference sequence). The CDR3 consists of 14 residues. CDR3 sequence: CSASEGGSNTEAFF. The DNA for the CDR3 is TGCAGTGCTAGTGAGGGAGGGTCGAACACTGAAGCTTTCTTT.

V usage is TRBV5-1 and J usage is TRBJ2-3; TRBD1 agrees at 7 bases. The CDR3 totals 14 residues. Trimming at V came to 4 bases and at J to 4 bases, leaving 6 bases not matched to a gene. CDR1 and CDR2 (germline): SGHRS, YFSETQ. CDR3 DNA sequence: TGCGCCAGCAGCATACCTGACAGGGCAGATACGCAGTATTTT. Translating it yields CASSIPDRADTQYF.

V gene TRBV5-1 combines with J gene TRBJ2-3; tentative D call: TRBD2 (6 bases). CDR1 SGHRS and CDR2 YFSETQ come from the germline V gene. The CDR3 length is 16 residues. Trimming cost V 3 bases and J 7 bases, with 21 bases left between them. The CDR3 DNA reads as TGCGCCAGCAGCTCGGTCGCGGGCCGCGGGGTAAATACGCAGTATTTT. This encodes CASSSVAGRGVNTQYF.

The chain carries TRBV4-1 and TRBJ2-7, with TRBD2 as a possible D gene (6 bases). CDR3 length: 13 amino acids. V was clipped by 3 bases and J by 1 base, with 7 bases between them. Germline CDR1 is MGHRA and CDR2 is YSYEKL. The CDR3 DNA reads TGCGCCAGCAGCCACGGGGGATCCTACGAGCAGTACTTC. Protein product: CASSHGGSYEQYF.

The chain is built from TRBV7-8 and TRBJ2-2, with D unresolved. The CDR3 runs 13 residues. CDR1 is SGHVS and CDR2 is FQNEAQ in the germline V gene. Trimming left V 5 bases short and J 4 bases short, with 8 bases between. The CDR3 bases are TGTGCCAGCAGCCACTCCCCCACCGGGGAGCTGTTTTTT. Its translation is CASSHSPTGELFF.

V and J are TRBV14 and TRBJ2-7; a possible D gene is TRBD2 (6 bases). V was cut by 2 bases and J by 6 bases, with 20 bases left in between. The CDR3 extends over 16 amino acids. Germline CDR1 reads SGHDN; CDR2 reads FVKESK. The CDR3 DNA follows: TGTGCCAGCAGCCAAACAACTAGCAAGACTTCATTCGAGCAGTACGTC. Its translation: CASSQTTSKTSFEQYV.

This clone appeared a single time. V gene TRBV7-2 combines with J gene TRBJ2-5; perhaps TRBD2 as D (6 bases). The CDR3 sequence is 13 residues long. Germline V CDR1 and CDR2: SGHTA, FQGNSA. Trimming took off 7 bases at V and 5 bases at J, with 14 bases between the two ends. The CDR3 DNA sequence: TGTGCCAGCAAAACCCCGGGGGTTGAGACCCAGTACTTC. Protein: CASKTPGVETQYF.

J is TRBJ1-2 and V is TRBV2, with TRBD1 matching 8 bases. The CDR3 extends over 14 amino acids. Germline values: CDR1 SNHLY, CDR2 FYNNEI. With 3 bases clipped from V and 4 bases from J, the junction kept 4 bases outside the gene matches. In DNA, the CDR3 is TGTGCCAGCAGTGAGTACACAGGGGGCTATGGCTACACCTTC. Amino acid sequence: CASSEYTGGYGYTF.

The rearrangement joins TRBV7-2 to TRBJ1-4; D gene unclear. The CDR3 runs 15 residues. V gave up 1 base and J gave up 6 bases, with 12 bases separating them. Germline CDR1 is SGHTA and CDR2 is FQGNSA. The CDR3 here is CASSLGPWLDEKLFF. Here the CDR3 DNA reads TGTGCCAGCAGCTTAGGTCCCTGGCTAGATGAAAAACTGTTTTTT.

V usage is TRBV4-3 and J usage is TRBJ2-6; TRBD2 matches at 13 bases. CDR3 length equals 17 residues. The V gene end was trimmed by 4 bases and the J gene end by 2 bases; junction bases not matched to a gene: 2. Germline CDR1 and CDR2: LGHNA and YSLEER. CDR3 nucleotide sequence: TGCGCCAGCAGCCTAGGACTAGCGGGGGCTGGGGCCAACGTCCTGACTTTC. It codes for CASSLGLAGAGANVLTF.

The CDR3 loop is CASTSSTDTQYF. Written as DNA, the CDR3 is TGTGCCAGCACTAGCTCCACAGATACGCAGTATTTT. The J gene is TRBJ2-3, the V gene TRBV6-5; tentatively, D is TRBD2 (5 bases). The germline V gene has CDR1 MNHEY and CDR2 SVGAGI. Trimming took off 7 bases at V and 2 bases at J, with 7 bases between the two ends. This CDR3 is built from 12 residues.

The chain combines TRBV19 with TRBJ1-2, with no clear D. This CDR3 is built from 14 residues. Looked up from germline, CDR1 is LNHDA and CDR2 is SQIVND (reference sequence). V gave up 3 bases and J gave up 0 bases, with 8 bases separating them. In DNA, the CDR3 is TGTGCCAGTAGTATGTGGAGGGCTAACTATGGCTACACCTTC. It codes for CASSMWRANYGYTF.

The rearrangement uses TRBV7-2 and TRBJ2-3; no reliable D call. Germline CDR1 and CDR2: SGHTA and FQGNSA. V gave up 4 bases and J gave up 5 bases, with 7 bases separating them. CDR3 length: 12 residues. The CDR3 coding sequence is TGTGCCAGCAGCTGGCGCGGAGATACGCAGTATTTT. Protein: CASSWRGDTQYF.

The V and J genes are TRBV19 and TRBJ2-4, with unresolved D. The CDR3 has 16 residues. Germline loops: CDR1 LNHDA, CDR2 SQIVND (reference sequence). Trimming removed 4 bases at V and 0 bases at J, with 13 bases between. CDR3 sequence: CASSKQVAAAKNIQYF. The DNA for the CDR3 is TGTGCCAGTAGTAAACAAGTAGCCGCAGCCAAAAACATTCAGTACTTC.

The V gene is TRBV6-2 or TRBV6-3, the J gene TRBJ2-1, with 12 bases matching TRBD2. Germline-derived CDR1 and CDR2 are MNHEY and SVGEGT. CDR3 length equals 17 residues. After removal of 2 bases from V and 0 bases from J, the junction contained 2 bases not matched to a gene. In nucleotides, the CDR3 is TGTGCCAGCAGTTACGCTAGCGGGAGGGTCTCCTACAATGAGCAGTTCTTC. It is translated as CASSYASGRVSYNEQFF.